This T cell receptor beta chain was identified in a study of OX40 agonist ivuxolimab in advanced cancers. Whole-study context: Patients got intravenous ivuxolimab at 0.01 to 10 mg/kg every 2 weeks. The study reported partial responses in three patients: one hepatocellular carcinoma, two cutaneous melanoma.

Method: immunoSEQ multiplex PCR; TCRdb's copy keeps in-frame clones and lacks some. The repertoire includes more than 35,000 clones, 80% to 90% of them detected once, and approximately 45% sits in the top ten. A remark on this clone: As yet, its antigen is unknown.

Findings and caveats of the study: CD4+ and CD8+ T cells in blood underwent clonal expansion by week 6 at 0.1 to 3.0 mg/kg.

From germline, CDR1 is LNHDA and CDR2 SQIVND (reference sequence). Trimming stripped 5 bases from V and 0 bases from J, with 20 bases between. The CDR3 totals 18 residues. The sequences come from CD4+ or CD8+ T cells sorted from blood, collected in a trial of the OX40 agonist ivuxolimab. The clonotype originates from an adult with an advanced solid tumor such as melanoma, head and neck, liver or kidney cancer. The chain recombines TRBV19 with TRBJ2-1; no clear D gene. CDR3 region: CASSPLSQTPSSYNEQFF. The CDR3 coding sequence is TGTGCCAGTAGTCCCTTAAGTCAGACCCCGAGCTCCTACAATGAGCAGTTCTTC.